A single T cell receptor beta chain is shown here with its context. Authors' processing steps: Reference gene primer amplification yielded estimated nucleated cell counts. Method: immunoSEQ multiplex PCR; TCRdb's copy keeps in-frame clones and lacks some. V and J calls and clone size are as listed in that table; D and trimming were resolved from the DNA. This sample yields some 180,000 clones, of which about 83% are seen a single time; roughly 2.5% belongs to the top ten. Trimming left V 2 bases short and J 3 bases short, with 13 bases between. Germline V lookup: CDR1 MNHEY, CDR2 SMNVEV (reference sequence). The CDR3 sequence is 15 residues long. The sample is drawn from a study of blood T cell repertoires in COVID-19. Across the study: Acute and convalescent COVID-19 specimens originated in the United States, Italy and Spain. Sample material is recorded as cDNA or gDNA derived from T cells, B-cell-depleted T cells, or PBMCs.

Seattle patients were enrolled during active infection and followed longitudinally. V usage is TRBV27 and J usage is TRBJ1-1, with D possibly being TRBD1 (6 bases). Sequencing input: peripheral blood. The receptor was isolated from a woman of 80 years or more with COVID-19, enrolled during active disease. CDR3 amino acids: CASSLTGFADTEAFF. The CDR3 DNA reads TGTGCCAGCAGTTTAACAGGGTTTGCGGACACTGAAGCTTTCTTT.